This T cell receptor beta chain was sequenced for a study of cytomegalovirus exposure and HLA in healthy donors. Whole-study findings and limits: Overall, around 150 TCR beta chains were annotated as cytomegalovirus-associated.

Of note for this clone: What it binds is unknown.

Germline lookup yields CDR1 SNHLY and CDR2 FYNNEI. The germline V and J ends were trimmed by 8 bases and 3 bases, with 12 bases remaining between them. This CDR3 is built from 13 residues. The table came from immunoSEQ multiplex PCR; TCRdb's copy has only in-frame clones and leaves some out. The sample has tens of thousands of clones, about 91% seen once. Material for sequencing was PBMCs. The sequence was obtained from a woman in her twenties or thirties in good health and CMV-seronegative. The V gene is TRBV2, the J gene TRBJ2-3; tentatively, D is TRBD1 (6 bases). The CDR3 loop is CASGGQSTDTQYF. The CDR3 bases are TGTGCCAGCGGTGGACAGTCTACAGATACGCAGTATTTT.